This paragraph covers one T cell receptor (beta chain) sequence. Its antigen remains unknown. The table came from immunoSEQ multiplex PCR; TCRdb's copy has only in-frame clones and leaves some out. The sample carries over 50,000 clones, less than 85% recorded once. The sample belongs to a study of T cell clones after liver transplantation. At the level of the study: In this trial, immunosuppression withdrawal was attempted within 2 years of liver transplant. TCRbeta sequencing after a pre-transplant mixed lymphocyte reaction identified graft-donor-reactive clones, later tracked in post-transplant blood.

J was trimmed by 2 bases and V by 5 bases; bases with no gene match: 6. CDR1 is SEHNR and CDR2 is FQNEAQ in the germline V gene (reference sequence). The CDR3 has 14 amino acids. Study observations and caveats: Low donor cell numbers restricted donor-reactive repertoire measurement in a couple of subjects. Circulating graft-donor-reactive CD4 TCRbeta sequences fell significantly post-transplant in most of the 8 subjects.

This chain uses TRBV7-9 with TRBJ2-7; TRBD1 matches 7 bases. This TCR derives from a human donor who received a liver transplant. This specimen was CD4+ T cells from blood, taken before liver transplant. This CDR3 is CASSLTGFTYEQYF. The CDR3 DNA sequence: TGTGCCAGCAGCCTGACAGGGTTTACCTACGAGCAGTACTTC.